Sequencing of this T cell receptor beta chain was carried out in a study of identical twins. TCRdb itself ran the 5' RACE reads through MiXCR, one entry per CDR3 protein. This table has 200,000 or so distinct CDR3 sequences, approximately 16% appearing once. This CDR3 contains 10 residues. Germline V gene sequence: CDR1 GTSNPN, CDR2 SVGIG (reference sequence). This clonotype came up a few times. These data were likewise used in another study, on T cells expressing NK-cell markers. That source adds: In several experiments, sorting was restricted to alpha-beta TCR T cells by an anti-gamma-delta TCR antibody.

This sequence originates from a young woman in good health. The chain is built from TRBV30 and TRBJ2-3; no firm D call. Sequencing used CD8+ T cells sorted from blood. Written as DNA, the CDR3 is TGTGCTTATACGGGAGATACGCAGTATTTT. It specifies CAYTGDTQYF. The variable domain in full, with the rest retrieved from reference TRBV30 and TRBJ2-3, is SQTIHQWPATLVQPVGSPLSLECTVEGTSNPNLYWYRQAAGRGLQLLFYSVGIGQISSEVPQNLSASRPQDRQFILSSKKLLLSDSGFYLCAYTGDTQYFGPGTRLTVL.